This TCR beta chain was documented in a study of cytomegalovirus exposure and HLA in healthy donors. Whole-study findings and limits: Later analysis indicated greater clonal expansion among HLA-associated TCR beta chains than among equally common other chains. Cytomegalovirus status was reportedly diagnosed by the classifier with high specificity and sensitivity. The majority of CMV-associated TCR beta chains were reported as apparently HLA-restricted in a later analysis. In an earlier analysis, in fewer than 700 donors, most V segments appeared productive either ~87% or ~30% of the time.

Turning to this clone: What it recognizes is unknown.

PCR employed 60 Vbeta and 13 Jbeta primers. Clones were read by immunoSEQ multiplex PCR, and TCRdb kept only the in-frame ones, dropping some. The data hold roughly 230,000 clones, with around 80% observed a single time. V lost 0 bases, J lost 3 bases, and 8 bases stayed unmatched. Germline V CDR1 and CDR2: LNHNV, YYDKDF (reference sequence). The CDR3 has 17 amino acids. The clonotype originates from a boy between 5 and 17 years old in good health and CMV-seronegative. The material sequenced was PBMCs. The chain combines TRBV15 with TRBJ1-2, with 9 bases fitting TRBD1. Written as DNA, the CDR3 is TGTGCCACCAGCAGAGATAGGACAGGGGTGGGGCACTATGGCTACACCTTC. Translating it yields CATSRDRTGVGHYGYTF.